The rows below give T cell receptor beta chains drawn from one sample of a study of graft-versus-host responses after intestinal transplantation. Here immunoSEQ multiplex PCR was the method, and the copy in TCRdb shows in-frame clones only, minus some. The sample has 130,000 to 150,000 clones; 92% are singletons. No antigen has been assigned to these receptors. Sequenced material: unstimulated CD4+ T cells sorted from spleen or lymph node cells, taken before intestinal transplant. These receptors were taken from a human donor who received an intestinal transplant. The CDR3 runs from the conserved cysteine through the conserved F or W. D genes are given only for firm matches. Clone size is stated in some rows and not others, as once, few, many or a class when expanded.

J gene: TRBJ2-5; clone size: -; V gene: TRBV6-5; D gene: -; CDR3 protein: CASSYSISSTPKYF; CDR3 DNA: TGTGCCAGCAGTTACTCGATAAGTAGTACCCCCAAGTACTTC
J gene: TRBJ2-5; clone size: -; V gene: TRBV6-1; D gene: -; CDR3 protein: CASFLRHRRETQYF; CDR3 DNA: TGTGCCAGCTTTTTACGTCATCGGAGGGAGACCCAGTACTTC
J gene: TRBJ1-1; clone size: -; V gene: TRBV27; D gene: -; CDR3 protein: CASSLYGENTEAFF; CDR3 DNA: TGTGCCAGCAGTTTATACGGGGAGAACACTGAAGCTTTCTTT
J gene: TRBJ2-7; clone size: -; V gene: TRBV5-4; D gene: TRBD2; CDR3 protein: CASSPELAGTYEQYF; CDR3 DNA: TGTGCCAGCAGCCCGGAACTAGCGGGAACTTACGAGCAGTACTTC
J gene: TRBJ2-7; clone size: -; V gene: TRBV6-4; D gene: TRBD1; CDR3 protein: CASSDTQGAGYEQYF; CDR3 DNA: TGTGCCAGCAGTGACACACAGGGGGCTGGCTACGAGCAGTACTTC
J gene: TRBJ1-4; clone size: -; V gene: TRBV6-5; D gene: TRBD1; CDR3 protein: CASSYRTGVEKLFF; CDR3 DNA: TGTGCCAGCAGTTACCGGACAGGGGTTGAAAAACTGTTTTTT
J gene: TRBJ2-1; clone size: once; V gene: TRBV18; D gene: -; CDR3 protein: CASSPRTGSSYNEQFF; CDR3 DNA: TGTGCCAGCTCACCACGGACGGGGAGCTCCTACAATGAGCAGTTCTTC
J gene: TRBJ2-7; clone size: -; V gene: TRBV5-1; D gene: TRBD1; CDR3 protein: CASSISGTGVNEQYF; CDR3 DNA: TGCGCCAGCAGTATCTCCGGGACAGGGGTTAACGAGCAGTACTTC
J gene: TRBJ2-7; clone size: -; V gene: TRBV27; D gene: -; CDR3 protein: CATRSAGSYEQYF; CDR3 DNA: TGTGCCACCAGGTCGGCGGGGTCTTACGAGCAGTACTTC
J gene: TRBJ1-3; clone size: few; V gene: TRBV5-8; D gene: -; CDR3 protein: CASSLALTPSGNTIYF; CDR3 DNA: TGTGCCAGCAGCTTGGCCCTAACACCCTCTGGAAACACCATATATTTT
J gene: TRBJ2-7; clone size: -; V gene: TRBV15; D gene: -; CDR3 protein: CATSSRGGSREQYF; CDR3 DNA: TGTGCCACCAGCTCGAGAGGTGGTAGTCGGGAGCAGTACTTC
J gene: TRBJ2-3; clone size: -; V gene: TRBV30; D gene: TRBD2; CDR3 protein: CAWRERRGGLAGAIDTQYF; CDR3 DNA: TGTGCCTGGAGAGAGAGGAGGGGGGGACTAGCGGGAGCGATAGATACGCAGTATTTT
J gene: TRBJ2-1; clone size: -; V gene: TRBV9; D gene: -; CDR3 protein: CASSVGPPGYNEQFF; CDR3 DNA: TGTGCCAGCAGCGTGGGCCCTCCCGGATACAATGAGCAGTTCTTC
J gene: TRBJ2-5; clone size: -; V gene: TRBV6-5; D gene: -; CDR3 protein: CASGSEDRQETQYF; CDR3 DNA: TGTGCCAGCGGGTCAGAGGACCGGCAAGAGACCCAGTACTTC
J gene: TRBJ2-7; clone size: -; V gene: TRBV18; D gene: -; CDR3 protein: CASSKGDGIYEQYF; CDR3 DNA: TGTGCCAGCTCAAAGGGGGACGGGATCTACGAGCAGTACTTC
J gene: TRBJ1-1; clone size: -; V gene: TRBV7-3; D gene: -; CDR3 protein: CASSLLGYTEAFF; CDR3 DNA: TGTGCCAGCAGCCTCCTCGGATACACTGAAGCTTTCTTT
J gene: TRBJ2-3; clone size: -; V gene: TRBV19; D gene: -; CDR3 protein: CASSISIATDTQYF; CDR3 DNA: TGTGCCAGTAGTATTTCGATTGCTACCGATACGCAGTATTTT
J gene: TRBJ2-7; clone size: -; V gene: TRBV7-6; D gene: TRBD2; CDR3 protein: CASSLLAGGSGEQYF; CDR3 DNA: TGTGCCAGCAGCCTCCTAGCGGGAGGGTCCGGGGAGCAGTACTTC
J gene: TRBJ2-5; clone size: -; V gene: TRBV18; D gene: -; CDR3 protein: CASTPSRVGVQETQYF; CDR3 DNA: TGTGCCAGCACACCCTCGCGTGTGGGAGTACAGGAGACCCAGTACTTC
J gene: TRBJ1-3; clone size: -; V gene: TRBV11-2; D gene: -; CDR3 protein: CASSLGPTDSSGNTIYF; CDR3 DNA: TGTGCCAGCAGCTTAGGGCCGACTGATAGCTCTGGAAACACCATATATTTT
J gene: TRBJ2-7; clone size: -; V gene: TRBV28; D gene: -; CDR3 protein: CASTRPGIYEQYF; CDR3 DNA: TGTGCCAGCACACGGCCGGGGATTTACGAGCAGTACTTC
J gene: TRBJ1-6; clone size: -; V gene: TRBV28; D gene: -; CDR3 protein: CATGKRAASNSPLHF; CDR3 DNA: TGTGCCACCGGGAAGAGAGCGGCGTCTAACTCACCCCTCCACTTT
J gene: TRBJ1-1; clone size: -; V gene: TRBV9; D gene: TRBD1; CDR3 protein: CASSATGGRNTEAFF; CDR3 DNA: TGTGCCAGCAGTGCGACAGGGGGAAGGAACACTGAAGCTTTCTTT
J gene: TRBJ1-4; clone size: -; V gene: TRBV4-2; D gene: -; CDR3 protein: CASSHPQGGDEKLFF; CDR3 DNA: TGTGCCAGCAGCCATCCGCAGGGAGGGGATGAAAAACTGTTTTTT
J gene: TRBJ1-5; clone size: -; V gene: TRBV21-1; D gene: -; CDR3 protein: CASSPQAGQGLSNQPQHF; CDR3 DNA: TGTGCCAGCAGCCCCCAGGCGGGACAGGGTCTCAGCAATCAGCCCCAGCATTTT
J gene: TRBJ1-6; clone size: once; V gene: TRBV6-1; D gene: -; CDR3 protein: CASISNRASNSPLHF; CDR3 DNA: TGTGCCAGCATTTCAAACAGGGCTTCAAATTCACCCCTCCACTTT
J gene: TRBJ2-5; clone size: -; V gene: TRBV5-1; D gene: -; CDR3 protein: CASSLEGASPETQYF; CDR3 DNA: TGCGCCAGCAGCTTGGAAGGGGCCAGCCCAGAGACCCAGTACTTC
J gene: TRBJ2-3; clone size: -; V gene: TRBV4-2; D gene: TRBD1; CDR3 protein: CASSHSANRGGTDTQYF; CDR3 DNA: TGTGCCAGCAGCCATTCCGCAAACAGGGGTGGCACAGATACGCAGTATTTT
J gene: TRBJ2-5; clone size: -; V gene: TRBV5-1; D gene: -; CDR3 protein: CASSSYAADPERETQYF; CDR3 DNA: TGCGCCAGCAGCTCCTATGCAGCTGATCCGGAGCGAGAGACCCAGTACTTC
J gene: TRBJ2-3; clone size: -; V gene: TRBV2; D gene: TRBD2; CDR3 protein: CASSGLAGGPDTQYF; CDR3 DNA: TGTGCCAGCAGTGGGCTAGCGGGAGGGCCAGATACGCAGTATTTT
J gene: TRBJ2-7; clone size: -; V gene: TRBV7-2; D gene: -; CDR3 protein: CASSLRAGLYEQYF; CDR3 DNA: TGTGCCAGCAGCTTACGGGCGGGCCTCTACGAGCAGTACTTC
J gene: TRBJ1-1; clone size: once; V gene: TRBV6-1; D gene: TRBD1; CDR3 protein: CASSDRPGGVFTEAFF; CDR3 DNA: TGTGCCAGCAGTGATAGGCCAGGGGGCGTCTTCACTGAAGCTTTCTTT
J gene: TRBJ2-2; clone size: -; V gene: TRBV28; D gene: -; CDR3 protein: CASNERVGELFF; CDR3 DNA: TGTGCCAGCAATGAGCGAGTCGGGGAGCTGTTTTTT
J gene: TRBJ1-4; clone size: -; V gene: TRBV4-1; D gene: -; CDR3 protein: CASSQDRTNEKLFF; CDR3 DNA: TGCGCCAGCAGCCAAGACAGAACTAATGAAAAACTGTTTTTT
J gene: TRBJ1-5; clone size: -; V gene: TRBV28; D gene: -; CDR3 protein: CASSLVSLQPQHF; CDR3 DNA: TGTGCCAGCAGTTTAGTCTCGTTACAGCCCCAGCATTTT
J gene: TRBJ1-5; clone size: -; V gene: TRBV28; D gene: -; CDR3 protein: CASSLDSNQPQHF; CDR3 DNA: TGTGCCAGCAGCTTGGATAGCAATCAGCCCCAGCATTTT
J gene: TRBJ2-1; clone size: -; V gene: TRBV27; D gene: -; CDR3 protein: CASSSRDPTSRNEQFF; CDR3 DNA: TGTGCCAGCAGTTCTCGGGACCCAACGTCGAGGAATGAGCAGTTCTTC
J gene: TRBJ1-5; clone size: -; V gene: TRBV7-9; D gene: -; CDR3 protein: CASSYGAGSNQPQHF; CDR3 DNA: TGTGCCAGCAGCTACGGGGCGGGAAGCAATCAGCCCCAGCATTTT
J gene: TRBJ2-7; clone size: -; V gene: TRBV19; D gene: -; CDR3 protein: CASLGAPSYEQYF; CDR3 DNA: TGTGCCAGTCTCGGGGCGCCGTCCTACGAGCAGTACTTC
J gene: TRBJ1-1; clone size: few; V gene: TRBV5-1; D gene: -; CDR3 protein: CASSPGQNTEAFF; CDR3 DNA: TGCGCCAGCAGCCCGGGACAGAACACTGAAGCTTTCTTT
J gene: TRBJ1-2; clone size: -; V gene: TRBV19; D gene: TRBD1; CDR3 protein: CASSLDRVQGYTF; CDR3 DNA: TGTGCCAGTAGTCTGGACAGGGTTCAAGGCTACACCTTC
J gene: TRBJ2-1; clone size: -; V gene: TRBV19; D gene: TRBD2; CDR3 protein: CASSIDGSGRGSYNEQFF; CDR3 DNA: TGTGCCAGTAGTATAGATGGTAGCGGGAGGGGGTCCTACAATGAGCAGTTCTTC
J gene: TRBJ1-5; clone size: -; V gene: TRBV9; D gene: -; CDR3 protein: CASSSTVGLPQHF; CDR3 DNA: TGTGCCAGCAGCTCAACGGTGGGTCTTCCCCAGCATTTT
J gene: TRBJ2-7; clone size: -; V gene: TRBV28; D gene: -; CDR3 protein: CASTSRVGAEQYF; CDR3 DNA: TGTGCCAGCACTTCAAGGGTAGGGGCGGAGCAGTACTTC
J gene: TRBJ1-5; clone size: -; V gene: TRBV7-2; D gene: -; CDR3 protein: CASSSGGSQPQHF; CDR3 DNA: TGTGCCAGCAGCTCAGGCGGGAGTCAGCCCCAGCATTTT
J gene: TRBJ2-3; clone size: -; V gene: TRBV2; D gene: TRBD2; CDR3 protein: CASSARGLAGGTDTQYF; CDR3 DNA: TGTGCCAGCAGTGCCAGAGGACTAGCGGGAGGCACAGATACGCAGTATTTT
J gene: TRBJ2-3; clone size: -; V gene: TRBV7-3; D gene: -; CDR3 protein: CASSLSGDTQYF; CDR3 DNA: TGTGCCAGCAGCCTAAGTGGGGATACGCAGTATTTT
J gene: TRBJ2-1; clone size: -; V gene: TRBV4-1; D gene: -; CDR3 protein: CASSQGGGAWNEQFF; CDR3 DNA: TGCGCCAGCAGCCAAGGGGGCGGTGCCTGGAATGAGCAGTTCTTC
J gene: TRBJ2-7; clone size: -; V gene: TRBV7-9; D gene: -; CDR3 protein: CASSSDRWTYEQYF; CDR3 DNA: TGTGCCAGCAGCTCGGACCGATGGACCTACGAGCAGTACTTC
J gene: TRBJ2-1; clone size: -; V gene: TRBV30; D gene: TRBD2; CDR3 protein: CAWSGTSGRTGEQFF; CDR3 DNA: TGTGCCTGGAGTGGTACTAGCGGGAGGACGGGTGAGCAGTTCTTC
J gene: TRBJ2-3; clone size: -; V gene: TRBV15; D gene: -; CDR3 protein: CATSRDRKDTQYF; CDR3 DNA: TGTGCCACCAGCAGAGATAGGAAAGATACGCAGTATTTT
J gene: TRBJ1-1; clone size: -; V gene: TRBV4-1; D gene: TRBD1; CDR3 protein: CASSHFKGAVLNTEAFF; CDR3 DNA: TGCGCCAGCAGCCATTTTAAGGGGGCGGTGCTGAACACTGAAGCTTTCTTT
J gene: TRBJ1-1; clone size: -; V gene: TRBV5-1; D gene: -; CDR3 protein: CASSLARAAEAFF; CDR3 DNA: TGCGCCAGCAGCTTGGCGCGTGCAGCCGAAGCTTTCTTT
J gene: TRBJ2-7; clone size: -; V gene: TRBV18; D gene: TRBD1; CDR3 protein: CASSPRNPGQGAGEQYF; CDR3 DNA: TGTGCCAGCTCACCACGGAATCCGGGACAGGGGGCAGGGGAGCAGTACTTC
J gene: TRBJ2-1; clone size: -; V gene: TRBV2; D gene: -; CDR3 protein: CASSAEYEQFF; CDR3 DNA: TGTGCCAGCAGTGCTGAGTATGAGCAGTTCTTC
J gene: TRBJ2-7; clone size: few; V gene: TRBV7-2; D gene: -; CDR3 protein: CASSLAGTSYEQYF; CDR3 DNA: TGTGCCAGCAGCTTAGCCGGGACTTCCTACGAGCAGTACTTC
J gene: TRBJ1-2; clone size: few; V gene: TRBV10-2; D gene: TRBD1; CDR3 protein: CASIPAGTGGIGYTF; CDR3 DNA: TGCGCCAGCATACCCGCGGGGACAGGCGGGATAGGCTACACCTTC
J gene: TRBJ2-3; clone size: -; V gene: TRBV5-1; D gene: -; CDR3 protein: CASSWQGDYTDTQYF; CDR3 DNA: TGCGCCAGCAGCTGGCAGGGGGACTACACAGATACGCAGTATTTT
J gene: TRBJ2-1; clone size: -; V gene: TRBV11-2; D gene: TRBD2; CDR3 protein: CASSLVRPSGRRYNEQFF; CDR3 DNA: TGTGCCAGCAGCTTAGTTCGGCCTAGCGGGAGGCGGTACAATGAGCAGTTCTTC